This TCR beta chain was recovered during a study of cytomegalovirus exposure and HLA in healthy donors. Whole-study context: Of some 400 genotyped donors, 81% grouped in the Caucasian-associated ancestry cluster. Study findings and constraints: Researchers counted roughly 150 TCR beta chains as cytomegalovirus-associated.

The CDR3 totals 14 residues. CDR1 is SGHRS, CDR2 YFSETQ, per germline. The ends were cut back, 2 bases at V and 5 bases at J, with 13 bases in the middle. PCR was performed using 60 Vbeta and 13 Jbeta primers. The table came from immunoSEQ multiplex PCR; TCRdb's copy has only in-frame clones and leaves some out. This repertoire shows about 200,000 clones, 65% to 90% found once; its top ten account for approximately 1.5%. Worth noting for this clone: Its cognate antigen is unknown.

V and J are TRBV5-1 and TRBJ2-5; D is perhaps TRBD1 (5 bases). Source material: PBMCs. The sequence was collected from a girl aged 10 to 17 in good health and CMV-seronegative. CDR3 amino acids: CASSFGARWETQYF. The CDR3 bases are TGCGCCAGCAGCTTTGGGGCTAGGTGGGAGACCCAGTACTTC. Supplemented by reference TRBV5-1 and TRBJ2-5, the full variable domain reads KAGVTQTPRYLIKTRGQQVTLSCSPISGHRSVSWYQQTPGQGLQFLFEYFSETQRNKGNFPGRFSGRQFSNSRSEMNVSTLELGDSALYLCASSFGARWETQYFGPGTRLLVL.